This TCR beta chain is from a study of cytomegalovirus exposure and HLA in healthy donors (dated by TCRdb to about 2017). Context from the whole study: An earlier analysis of more than 550 of the donors reported approximately 280 Gb of sequence data and some 110 million unique TCR beta sequences obtained from approximately 180 million T cells. About 320 gigabases of sequencing data and 70 million to 85 million unique TCR sequences were included in an early release covering several hundred HLA-typed donors. Of the roughly 400 genotyped donors, more than 75% were placed in the genetic ancestry cluster associated with self-reported Caucasian donors. The study aimed to test whether signatures of past pathogen exposure could be identified by cataloging public T cell receptors. The study profiled the T cell repertoires of approximately 700 subjects by immunosequencing and related them to cytomegalovirus serostatus. A separate validation cohort of roughly 130 different subjects was used in addition to the 666-subject first cohort. To predict cytomegalovirus infection status, the study brought together high-throughput TCR immunosequencing, statistical association of individual TCRs with disease status, and machine learning. A later analysis re-analyzed previously published TCR beta repertoires from 600 to 850 donors and added high-resolution HLA genotyping to study TCR occurrence patterns. Rather than using new phenotypic data, the later analysis identified candidate immune exposures from TCR beta sequences and from how often those sequences occurred across donors. An earlier analysis of 587 of the donors applied high-throughput TCR beta sequencing to assess whether each TCR beta V gene segment acted as functional or pseudogenic. Alongside the repertoire data, information on donor age, sex, ethnicity and CMV serostatus was compiled. Genome-wide SNP genotypes for about 60% of the 666 donors were used in a later genetic analysis, which treated that subset as a discovery cohort. Every repertoire in the discovery cohort had been generated on one and the same sequencing platform. Both class I and class II loci were covered by HLA typing, at four-digit resolution. Typing coverage differed by locus: A, B, C, DRB1 and DQB1 were typed in about 620-630 donors, DQA1 in 500 to 550, DPA1 in approximately 610, and DPB1 in 472. Several DR-DQ haplotypes were handled as single units for association and clustering because linkage in the cohort was strong. Among several hundred genotyped donors of the cohort, an average of approximately 220,000 unique TCR beta nucleotide sequences was sequenced per donor, of which about 20% were non-productive. Overall study outcomes, separate from this receptor: The 87-base-pair reads could not distinguish some IMGT-functional V segments, including TRBV6-2 and TRBV6-3, so those segments were excluded. Broadly in line with IMGT annotations, most TCR beta V segments showed up in productive rearrangements about 87% or about 30% of the time in an earlier analysis of approximately 600 of the donors. The authors suggested that the approach could potentially be extended to other disease states and immunological phenotypes. A later analysis reported that several top co-occurrence clusters appeared linked to parvovirus B19, influenza, CMV and Epstein-Barr virus. A few of the identified cytomegalovirus-associated TCR beta chains were confirmed in vitro to be specific for cytomegalovirus antigens. According to a later genetic analysis, donors in an Asian-associated ancestry cluster had fewer N-insertions in productive TCRs than the approximately 700-donor mean. Linkage disequilibrium might explain the correlated functional status among segregating V segments, but an unknown experimental factor could not be excluded. In a later analysis, the rate of TCR association differed among HLA loci, with DRB1 alleles having the most associated TCRs and HLA-C alleles having the fewest. Assigning TCR associations to individual alleles was difficult when HLA alleles, especially DR and DQ, strongly co-occurred. While some public TCRs were present in many individuals, most TCR sequences turned up only very rarely across donors. Cytomegalovirus status was reported to be diagnosed by the classifier with high specificity and sensitivity in both the original and validation cohorts. A further reported finding was that TCR beta sequences accurately predicted the HLA-A and HLA-B alleles for most subjects in the first cohort. In a later analysis, HLA-associated TCR beta chains were found to be more clonally expanded and to have lower generation probabilities than equally common non-associated chains. The only immune exposure information available for the cohort was CMV serostatus. The earlier analysis of almost 600 of the donors excluded roughly 17 rarely observed V segments, including chromosome 9 orphons, because counts were too low. Sequencing depth was assumed to be roughly uniform across donors in the presence/absence analyses, though that assumption may not hold. HLA typing was unavailable for some donors at each locus, so association tests used only the typed subset. According to a later analysis, most CMV-associated TCR beta chains appeared to be HLA-restricted, and the HLA associations seemed to be driven largely by CMV exposure. The cohort was sequenced for TCR beta chains only, and without alpha or paired-chain data the features that could be detected were limited. In a later analysis, over 15,000 TCR beta sequences were associated with specific HLA alleles at a false discovery rate of 0.05. In a later genetic analysis, a missense DCLRE1C variant was associated with V-gene and J-gene trimming of TCR beta chains, and the association was replicated in an independent cohort. A total of roughly 160 TCR beta chains were listed by the study as associated with cytomegalovirus. A cluster of highly shared sequence variants was judged likely to represent a technical artifact of the sequencing pipeline.

The method was the immunoSEQ multiplex PCR assay. For the multiplex PCR, a mixture combining 60 forward primers for TCR Vbeta segments and 13 reverse primers for TCR Jbeta segments was used. Amplification of the CDR3 region of rearranged TCR beta genes was performed with a multiplex PCR assay on genomic DNA. The Illumina HiSeq System was used to sequence the amplified TCR beta libraries as 87-base-pair reads. The study's own analysis went as follows. A later analysis counted around 72 million unique TCR beta chains across the 700 or so repertoires, and roughly 9.9 million of these chains were shared by at least two donors. A nearest-neighbor algorithm error-corrected the raw reads and collapsed the reads into unique sequences, merging closely related sequences to remove PCR and sequencing errors. Alignment of CDR3 sequences to IMGT reference sequences was used to assign V, D and J gene segments. For a sequence to be retained, a match of at least six nucleotides was required to both a V gene segment and a J gene segment. Rearrangements were classified as productive when the CDR3 lacked stop codons and remained in frame with V and J, and all other rearrangements were classified as non-productive. CDR3 was defined by IMGT convention, running from the second conserved V-encoded cysteine to the conserved J-encoded phenylalanine. In an earlier analysis of approximately 500 of the donors, sequences lacking an unambiguous match to a single V gene segment were excluded. An earlier analysis of a few hundred of the donors classified V segments as functional when productive rearrangements were above 56.7% and as segregating when the standard deviation between donors was above 5%. A statistical classification framework was built to diagnose cytomegalovirus status from the catalog of TCR beta chain sequences. V and J gene assignment, in a later analysis, came from comparing TCR nucleotide sequences with IMGT/GENE-DB human TR gene sequences. Using the TCRdist pipeline, a later analysis assigned CDR3 sequences along with most-parsimonious VDJ recombination scenarios. In a later analysis, each TCR beta chain was defined by its CDR3 amino acid sequence together with its V-gene family, and reads without a unique V-gene family were excluded. As a way to deal with suspected cross-contamination and a sequencing artifact, a later analysis dropped 450 to 600 nucleotide sequences that were highly shared and had low generation probability. In a later analysis, a clonal expansion index was calculated for each public chain from normalized within-repertoire ranks of inferred template counts. A later analysis computed generation probabilities with a VDJ recombination model fitted to out-of-frame rearrangements, and checked the results against IGoR. In a later analysis, hypergeometric tests were used to score TCR-TCR, TCR-HLA and TCR-CMV co-occurrence, with a repertoire-size bias correction applied to TCR pairs. A later analysis estimated false discovery rates by permuting HLA or CMV assignments 20 times. In a later analysis, co-occurring TCRs were grouped with DBSCAN, and TCRdist sequence similarity was added when clustering was performed within HLA-allele-positive subsets. Co-occurrence clustering excluded repertoires with fewer than 30,000 or more than 120,000 public chains, plus five with anomalous nucleotide sharing. TCRdb re-hosts the immuneACCESS table, in-frame sequences only. Its copies lack some clones; in the studies checked, an unresolved V gene accounts for under half of them, and the cause for the rest is not known. The V and J calls and clone size come from that table; D and trimming were worked out from the DNA. This sample has tens of thousands of clones in its table, and 63% of those were observed once. The biggest ten clones account for roughly 6.7% of the sample.

CDR1 SGHTA and CDR2 FQGNSA were looked up in the germline V gene. Inclusive of the bounding cysteine and phenylalanine, the CDR3 is 13 residues long. The sequence is cut down to CDR3 DNA, 39 bases in frame from base 1. V has 5 bases trimmed and J has 6 bases trimmed; junction bases matching no gene number 7. The sample holds one count of this clone. This receptor's antigen is unknown. No base-level quality is on record; no much larger clone is a single base apart. The cohort was made up of under 800 healthy bone marrow donors. At the time of sampling, all cohort members were nominally healthy, though unrecorded immune exposures were likely present. The donor was CMV seronegative and belonged to the group of roughly 330 seronegative cohort members. A peripheral blood sample was provided by each donor, and peripheral blood mononuclear cells were used for TCR beta sequencing. Genomic DNA extraction from the blood cell samples was performed with the Qiagen DNeasy Blood Extraction Kit.

This sequence uses TRBV7-2 and TRBJ2-7, with 7 bases in between that match TRBD1. The receptor comes from a young woman in good health and CMV-seronegative. Sequencing input: PBMCs. The CDR3 protein: CASSPGTVPEQYF. The bases are TGTGCCAGCAGCCCTGGGACAGTCCCCGAGCAGTACTTC.